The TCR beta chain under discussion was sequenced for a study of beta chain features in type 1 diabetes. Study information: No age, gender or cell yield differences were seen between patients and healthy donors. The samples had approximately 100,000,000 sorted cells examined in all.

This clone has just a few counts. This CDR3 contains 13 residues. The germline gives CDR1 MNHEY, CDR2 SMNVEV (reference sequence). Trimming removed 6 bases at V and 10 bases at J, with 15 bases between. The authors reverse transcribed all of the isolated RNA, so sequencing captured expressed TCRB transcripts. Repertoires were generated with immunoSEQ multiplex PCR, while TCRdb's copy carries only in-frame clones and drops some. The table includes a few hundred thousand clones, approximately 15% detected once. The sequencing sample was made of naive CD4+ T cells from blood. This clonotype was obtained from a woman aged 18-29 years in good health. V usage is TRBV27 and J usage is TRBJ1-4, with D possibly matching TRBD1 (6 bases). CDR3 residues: CASSATGYGKLFF. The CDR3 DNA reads TGTGCCAGCAGCGCTACAGGGTATGGAAAACTGTTTTTT.